Below, 18 T cell receptor beta chains from the same sample are listed, as sequenced in a study of cytomegalovirus exposure and HLA in healthy donors. The assay was immunoSEQ multiplex PCR, and TCRdb's table has in-frame clones only and misses some. The sample shows 250,000 or so clones, 90% of them seen only once. The sample taken for sequencing was PBMCs. These TCRs come from a woman between 18 and 30 years old in good health and CMV-seronegative.

For this clone: Other DNA variants within this sample encode the same CDR3. The V gene is TRBV9, the J gene TRBJ2-1; TRBD1 might be the D (6 bases). The germline CDR1 and CDR2 sequences are SGDLS and YYNGEE. V lost 0 bases and J 0 bases, leaving 7 bases between the germline ends. The length of the CDR3 is 15 residues. This chain's CDR3 is CASSVGGGSYNEQFF. CDR3 coding DNA: TGTGCCAGCAGCGTAGGAGGGGGCTCCTACAATGAGCAGTTCTTC.

This sequence joins TRBV15 and TRBJ2-7; 7 positions agree with TRBD1. The V gene end was trimmed by 4 bases and the J gene end by 3 bases; junction bases not matched to a gene: 3. CDR1 is LNHNV, CDR2 YYDKDF, per germline (reference sequence). This CDR3 is built from 13 residues. The CDR3 reads CATSKGQNYEQYF. As DNA, the CDR3 is TGTGCCACCAGCAAGGGACAGAACTACGAGCAGTACTTC.

The rearrangement links TRBV29-1 to TRBJ1-2; D is possibly TRBD1 (5 bases). Germline lookup yields CDR1 SQVTM and CDR2 ANQGSEA. V lost 3 bases and J 6 bases, leaving 14 bases between the germline ends. The CDR3 covers 13 residues. The CDR3 is CSVEPPNRNGYTF. DNA of the CDR3: TGCAGCGTTGAGCCGCCGAACAGGAATGGCTACACCTTC. Filled out from reference TRBV29-1 and TRBJ1-2, the complete variable domain reads SAVISQKPSRDICQRGTSLTIQCQVDSQVTMMFWYRQQPGQSLTLIATANQGSEATYESGFVIDKFPISRPNLTFSTLTVSNMSPEDSSIYLCSVEPPNRNGYTFGSGTRLTVV.

The chain combines TRBV11-2 with TRBJ1-2, with 10 bases matching TRBD1. Germline V gene data show CDR1 as SGHAT and CDR2 as FQNNGV. CDR3 length equals 15 residues. The junction had 9 bases not matched to a gene; V was cut back by 5 bases and J by 6 bases. CDR3 sequence (DNA): TGTGCCAGCAGCCCAAGACATGGGACAGGGGATGGCTACACCTTC. Translated: CASSPRHGTGDGYTF.

The CDR3 nucleotides read TGCGCCAGCAGAAGAGATAGCAATCAGCCCCAGCATTTT. This codes for CASRRDSNQPQHF. The chain joins TRBV5-1 to TRBJ1-5; no clear D gene. Germline values: CDR1 SGHRS, CDR2 YFSETQ. The CDR3 loop spans 13 amino acids. V gave up 5 bases and J gave up 0 bases, with 6 bases separating them.

V usage is TRBV25-1 and J usage is TRBJ2-1; 10 positions agree with TRBD2. The germline CDR1 and CDR2 sequences are MGHDK and SYGVNS. The V segment lost 5 bases and the J segment 15 bases; nucleotides outside the gene matches: 4. The CDR3 extends over 11 amino acids. This CDR3 reads CASSSGGASFF. CDR3 bases: TGTGCCAGCAGTAGCGGGGGGGCCTCGTTCTTC.

The V gene is TRBV5-6, the J gene TRBJ2-5; 9 nucleotides align to TRBD2. Germline CDR1 is SGHDT and CDR2 is YYEEEE. J gave up 0 bases and V 0 bases, and 3 bases lay outside the gene matches. The CDR3 spans 16 residues. CDR3 loop: CASSLVGGGDQETQYF. In nucleotides, the CDR3 is TGTGCCAGCAGCTTGGTGGGCGGGGGGGACCAAGAGACCCAGTACTTC. The entire variable domain, with the rest obtained from reference TRBV5-6 and TRBJ2-5, is as follows: DAGVTQSPTHLIKTRGQQVTLRCSPKSGHDTVSWYQQALGQGPQFIFQYYEEEERQRGNFPDRFSGHQFPNYSSELNVNALLLGDSALYLCASSLVGGGDQETQYFGPGTRLLVL.

The chain is built from TRBV6-6 and TRBJ1-1, with TRBD1 matching 8 bases. The germline gives CDR1 MNHNY, CDR2 SVGAGI (reference sequence). Unmatched junction bases numbered 12, after V lost 6 bases and J lost 9 bases. The CDR3 runs to 14 residues. The CDR3 DNA is TGTGCCAGCAGGGATCCAGGGGGCGCTATTAAAGCTTTCTTT. Amino acids: CASRDPGGAIKAFF.

The rearrangement links TRBV6-6 to TRBJ1-2; 10 bases are shared with TRBD1. Per germline, CDR1 MNHNY and CDR2 SVGAGI (reference sequence). Trimming took 0 bases from V and 7 from J; bases not matched to a gene: 5. The CDR3 runs to 15 residues. CDR3 sequence: CASSYSGQGPPGYTF. The CDR3 DNA reads as TGTGCCAGCAGTTACTCGGGACAGGGGCCGCCTGGCTACACCTTC.

The J gene is TRBJ1-4, the V gene TRBV6-5; TRBD1 aligns across 8 bases. The CDR3 totals 15 residues. The V gene's germline CDR1 is MNHEY and CDR2 SVGAGI. The ends lost 6 bases at V and 7 bases at J; junction bases unmatched: 10. As DNA, the CDR3 is TGTGCCAGCAGACCCGACAGGGGTGCCGGTGAAAAACTGTTTTTT. It codes for CASRPDRGAGEKLFF.

This clone came up once. The chain recombines TRBV29-1 with TRBJ1-1; D is uncertain. Germline values: CDR1 SQVTM, CDR2 ANQGSEA. Between the trimmed V and J ends, which lost 0 bases and 4 bases, there was a span of 15 bases. The CDR3 totals 15 residues. CDR3 DNA: TGCAGCGTTGAAGATCCCGGGTGGATTCGCACTGAAGCTTTCTTT. It encodes CSVEDPGWIRTEAFF.

The chain recombines TRBV18 with TRBJ2-2; D is ambiguous. The CDR3 length is 14 residues. V was clipped by 4 bases and J by 4 bases, with 10 bases between them. Germline assignment: CDR1 KGHSH and CDR2 LQKENI. The CDR3 region is CASSRVIITGELFF. The CDR3 DNA reads as TGTGCCAGCTCACGCGTAATAATCACCGGGGAGCTGTTTTTT.

The CDR3 spells CASSYSSSNQPQHF. CDR3 bases: TGTGCCAGCAGTTACTCGTCCAGTAATCAGCCCCAGCATTTT. The V and J genes are TRBV6-6 and TRBJ1-5, with D unresolved. Germline values: CDR1 MNHNY, CDR2 SVGAGI (reference sequence). The CDR3 is 14 amino acids. V was pared by 0 bases and J by 4 bases, with 7 bases between.

V is TRBV6-5 and J is TRBJ2-1, with TRBD2 identical over 8 bases. The length of the CDR3 is 13 residues. The trim removed 0 bases at V and 9 bases at J, leaving 1 base unmatched. Germline values: CDR1 MNHEY, CDR2 SVGAGI. CDR3: CASSYSGLGEQFF. The CDR3 nucleotides read TGTGCCAGCAGTTACTCGGGACTAGGTGAGCAGTTCTTC.

The rearrangement uses TRBV5-1 and TRBJ2-5, with D tentatively TRBD2 (5 bases). The V end was cut by 1 base, the J end by 5 bases, with 15 bases between. Germline CDR1 reads SGHRS; CDR2 reads YFSETQ. The CDR3 is 15 amino acids. This CDR3 reads CASSLYGEGSETQYF. The DNA of the CDR3 is TGCGCCAGCAGCTTGTACGGGGAAGGCTCGGAGACCCAGTACTTC.

The rearrangement links TRBV19 to TRBJ2-1, with TRBD1 matching over 8 bases. The junction had 8 bases not matched to a gene; V was cut back by 6 bases and J by 4 bases. This CDR3 has 15 amino acids. Germline values: CDR1 LNHDA, CDR2 SQIVND (reference sequence). CDR3 residues: CASSPGGLMYNEQFF. The CDR3 DNA sequence: TGTGCCAGTAGCCCAGGGGGCTTAATGTACAATGAGCAGTTCTTC.

The chain recombines TRBV6-5 with TRBJ2-7, with 8 nucleotides matching TRBD1. The CDR3 consists of 14 residues. CDR1 is MNHEY and CDR2 is SVGAGI in the germline V gene. The J segment lost 3 bases and the V segment lost 4 bases, leaving 5 bases of the junction unmatched. The CDR3, as DNA: TGTGCCAGCAGTTTAGACAGGGGCGGCTACGAGCAGTACGTC. Translated, it gives CASSLDRGGYEQYV.

The chain couples TRBV18 to TRBJ1-2, with D perhaps TRBD1 (6 bases). The CDR3 has 14 residues. Germline assignment: CDR1 KGHSH and CDR2 LQKENI. V was trimmed by 4 bases and J by 4 bases, leaving 13 bases between them. The CDR3 sequence is CASSREQGSYGYTF. Written as DNA, the CDR3 is TGTGCCAGCTCACGGGAACAGGGTAGCTATGGCTACACCTTC.